This TCR beta chain stems from a study of PD-1 blockade in classical Hodgkin lymphoma. The V gene's germline CDR1 is MNHEY and CDR2 SVGAGI. This CDR3 comprises 15 residues. V shed 0 bases and J 3 bases; nucleotides not matched to a gene: 2. Documented time point: cycle 4 day 1 (C4D1), after less than 7 weeks of nivolumab. There was relapse after autologous stem cell transplantation in every patient, and there was variation in brentuximab vedotin exposure. The assay was immunoSEQ multiplex PCR, and TCRdb's table has in-frame clones only and misses some. The table records about 39,000 clones, around 78% of them present only once.

This specimen consisted of peripheral blood mononuclear cells (PBMCs), obtained before the fourth cycle of nivolumab. The sequence derives from a human donor with classical Hodgkin lymphoma. The V gene is TRBV6-5, the J gene TRBJ2-3; 8 positions match TRBD1. This CDR3 is CASSYSGTGTDTQYF. CDR3 nucleotide sequence: TGTGCCAGCAGTTACTCCGGGACAGGAACAGATACGCAGTATTTT.